The 9 T cell receptor beta chains listed next were all sequenced from one sample in a study of cytomegalovirus exposure and HLA in healthy donors. With 60 Vbeta and 13 Jbeta primers, the PCR was carried out. TCRdb keeps only in-frame clones here, not all; method: immunoSEQ multiplex PCR. The data show 75,000 to 100,000 clones, 60% to 80% seen once. Specimen: PBMCs. The source is a man in his forties or fifties in good health and CMV-seronegative.

This rearrangement joins TRBV9 to TRBJ2-7; D is possibly TRBD2 (5 bases). CDR3 size: 13 residues. V dropped 0 bases and J dropped 6 bases, with 10 bases sitting between them. Germline V CDR1 and CDR2: SGDLS, YYNGEE. In DNA form, the CDR3 reads TGTGCCAGCAGCGTAGATGTGGGGAGCGAGCAGTACTTC. It specifies CASSVDVGSEQYF.

J is TRBJ1-5 and V is TRBV30; D unclear. Per the germline V gene, CDR1 is GTSNPN and CDR2 is SVGIG (reference sequence). V gave up 2 bases and J gave up 6 bases, with 8 bases separating them. This CDR3 spans 12 amino acids. The DNA for the CDR3 is TGTGCCTGGAGTCCCGGTATTCAGCCCCAGCATTTT. Encoded protein: CAWSPGIQPQHF. The full variable domain, completed using reference TRBV30 and TRBJ1-5, is SQTIHQWPATLVQPVGSPLSLECTVEGTSNPNLYWYRQAAGRGLQLLFYSVGIGQISSEVPQNLSASRPQDRQFILSSKKLLLSDSGFYLCAWSPGIQPQHFGDGTRLSIL.

The rearrangement uses TRBV13 and TRBJ1-4; TRBD1 matches 8 bases. Germline V CDR1 and CDR2: PRHDT, FYEKMQ (reference sequence). V shed 5 bases and J 4 bases; nucleotides not matched to a gene: 3. The CDR3 is 14 residues long. The CDR3 sequence is CASSPGQGNEKLFF. CDR3 nucleotide sequence: TGTGCCAGCAGCCCCGGACAGGGTAATGAAAAACTGTTTTTT.

This rearrangement joins TRBV6-6 to TRBJ2-5; a possible D gene is TRBD1 (6 bases). V gave up 4 bases and J gave up 0 bases, with 9 bases separating them. The CDR3 contains 14 residues. Germline lookup yields CDR1 MNHNY and CDR2 SVGAGI (reference sequence). The DNA for the CDR3 is TGTGCCAGCAGTTTCCGGGACAACCAAGAGACCCAGTACTTC. Protein sequence: CASSFRDNQETQYF.

This clone was counted a few times. The chain links TRBV28 to TRBJ1-1; D is perhaps TRBD1 (5 bases). The CDR3 consists of 15 residues. V lost 6 bases to trimming and J lost 5 bases, with 19 bases between them. Germline CDR1 and CDR2: MDHEN and SYDVKM. The CDR3 nucleotides read TGTGCCAGCAGCCTACCTACAGGACCTGGGACTGAAGCTTTCTTT. Its translation: CASSLPTGPGTEAFF. Based on the CDR3 plus reference TRBV28 and TRBJ1-1, the full variable domain is DVKVTQSSRYLVKRTGEKVFLECVQDMDHENMFWYRQDPGLGLRLIYFSYDVKMKEKGDIPEGYSVSREKKERFSLILESASTNQTSMYLCASSLPTGPGTEAFFGQGTRLTVV.

This chain links TRBV19 with TRBJ1-6; possible D gene TRBD1, 6 bases. CDR1 and CDR2 (germline): LNHDA, SQIVND (reference sequence). There are 14 residues in the CDR3. The V end lost 9 bases, the J end lost 5 bases, and 14 bases lay between the germline ends. DNA of the CDR3: TGTGCCAGCGAAGCAGGGGTGAATAATTCACCCCTCCACTTT. Protein: CASEAGVNNSPLHF.

V and J are TRBV19 and TRBJ2-6, with D perhaps matching TRBD1 (5 bases). Germline-derived CDR1 and CDR2 are LNHDA and SQIVND (reference sequence). V shed 5 bases and J shed 4 bases, with 12 bases lying between them. The CDR3 loop spans 15 amino acids. The CDR3 DNA sequence: TGTGCCAGTAGTGCGCAGGGTCTCGGGGCCAACGTCCTGACTTTC. Encoded protein: CASSAQGLGANVLTF.

This chain joins TRBV28 and TRBJ1-4, with 8 bases lining up with TRBD1. V was clipped by 6 bases and J by 5 bases; unmatched bases: 8. This CDR3 comprises 15 residues. The V gene's germline CDR1 is MDHEN and CDR2 SYDVKM. CDR3 protein: CASSPDRVGNEKLFF. CDR3 sequence (DNA): TGTGCCAGCAGCCCGGACAGGGTTGGAAATGAAAAACTGTTTTTT.

The rearrangement links TRBV6-7 to TRBJ1-5; the match to TRBD1 covers 8 bases. TRBV6-7 is an open reading frame, and its role is uncertain. V dropped 6 bases and J dropped 6; count of bases not matched to a gene: 13. The CDR3 is made up of 16 amino acids. The CDR3 nucleotides are TGTGCCAGCAGGTTACGCTTGGACAGGGTCTGTCAGCCCCAGCATTTT. It codes for CASRLRLDRVCQPQHF.